Listed below are T cell receptor beta chains from one sample, sequenced in a study of blood T cell repertoires in COVID-19. Assay used: immunoSEQ multiplex PCR; TCRdb lists only in-frame clones, some missing. The profile shows 150,000 to 200,000 clones, roughly 89% of them singletons. Sample: peripheral blood. The receptors shown here come from a man younger than 30 with active or convalescent COVID-19. The CDR3 runs from the conserved cysteine through the conserved F or W. The D gene is left open where the match is weak. Size is stated for part of the rows, as once, few or many counts, or as a class when the clone is expanded.

length	size	V	J	D	CDR3	DNA
15	-	TRBV5-8	TRBJ1-1	-	CASREGWTANTEAFF	TGTGCCAGCAGGGAGGGGTGGACTGCGAACACTGAAGCTTTCTTT
16	-	TRBV7-3	TRBJ2-3	TRBD2	CASSLIGGRGGDTQYF	TGTGCCAGCAGCTTAATCGGCGGGAGGGGTGGGGATACGCAGTATTTT
15	few	TRBV9	TRBJ2-2	-	CASSVALLNTGELFF	TGTGCCAGCAGCGTAGCCTTGTTGAACACCGGGGAGCTGTTTTTT
15	-	TRBV5-1	TRBJ2-1	TRBD2	CASSLEGSGGAKEFF	TGCGCCAGCAGCTTGGAAGGTAGCGGGGGGGCCAAAGAGTTCTTC
15	-	TRBV6-5	TRBJ2-7	-	CASSQPPRDSYEQYF	TGTGCCAGCAGTCAGCCGCCCAGGGATTCCTACGAGCAGTACTTC
11	-	TRBV25-1	TRBJ2-4	TRBD1	CASSEGQVRYF	TGTGCCAGCAGCGAGGGACAGGTGCGTTACTTC
15	-	TRBV7-8	TRBJ1-3	TRBD1	CASSNRQGSGNTIYF	TGTGCCAGCAGCAATCGACAGGGTTCTGGAAACACCATATATTTT
13	-	TRBV27	TRBJ1-1	-	CASRGRLNTEAFF	TGTGCCAGCAGGGGGCGATTGAACACTGAAGCTTTCTTT
16	-	TRBV7-9	TRBJ2-7	TRBD2	CASSQGTSGTSYEQYF	TGTGCCAGCAGCCAGGGGACTAGCGGGACCTCCTACGAGCAGTACTTC
14	once	TRBV29-1	TRBJ1-2	TRBD1	CSGRTGDANYGYTF	TGCAGCGGGAGGACAGGCGACGCTAACTATGGCTACACCTTC
14	few	TRBV13	TRBJ1-2	TRBD1	CASSPTGAGYGYTF	TGTGCCAGCAGCCCGACAGGGGCAGGCTATGGCTACACCTTC
15	-	TRBV6-2/TRBV6-3	TRBJ2-1	TRBD2	CASSRLAGAFDEQFF	TGTGCCAGCAGTCGACTAGCGGGAGCTTTCGATGAGCAGTTCTTC
17	-	TRBV23-1	TRBJ1-5	TRBD1	CASSQSRTGQSNQPQHF	TGCGCCAGCAGTCAATCCAGGACAGGTCAGAGCAATCAGCCCCAGCATTTT
14	-	TRBV5-4	TRBJ2-3	TRBD2	CASSPAGYTDTQYF	TGTGCCAGCAGCCCAGCGGGATACACAGATACGCAGTATTTT
19	-	TRBV5-6	TRBJ2-6	-	CASSNPGHQPSSGANVLTF	TGTGCCAGCAGCAATCCTGGACATCAACCTAGCTCTGGGGCCAACGTCCTGACTTTC
18	-	TRBV15	TRBJ1-6	-	CATSRSPPGGGSNSPLHF	TGTGCCACCAGCAGATCTCCGCCGGGGGGGGGAAGTAATTCACCCCTCCACTTT
16	-	TRBV10-3	TRBJ2-5	-	CAISASTGKRQETQYF	TGTGCCATCAGTGCGTCGACCGGGAAAAGACAAGAGACCCAGTACTTC
13	-	TRBV9	TRBJ2-3	-	CASNNGVTDTQYF	TGTGCCAGTAACAATGGAGTCACAGATACGCAGTATTTT
16	-	TRBV27	TRBJ1-5	-	CASSLSGRQGDQPQHF	TGTGCCAGCAGTTTATCAGGGAGGCAGGGCGATCAGCCCCAGCATTTT
14	-	TRBV10-3	TRBJ1-1	TRBD1	CAISEGQGLPEAFF	TGTGCCATCAGTGAGGGACAGGGATTACCTGAAGCTTTCTTT